A single sample is the source of the 24 T cell receptor beta chains below, sequenced in a study of cytomegalovirus exposure and HLA in healthy donors. The data were produced by immunoSEQ multiplex PCR, yet TCRdb's version contains in-frame clones alone and is incomplete. The data hold 50,000 to 65,000 clones, with approximately 95% observed a single time. Sequencing was done on a sample of PBMCs. The receptors were gathered from a woman aged 18-29 years in good health and CMV-seropositive.

V is TRBV6-1 and J is TRBJ2-4, with D possibly being TRBD2 (6 bases). The CDR3 totals 17 residues. V dropped 2 bases and J dropped 0 bases, with 14 bases sitting between them. Germline V gene data show CDR1 as MNHNS and CDR2 as SASEGT. DNA of the CDR3: TGTGCCAGCAGTGAAAGGTTTGCGGGGCTAGCCAAAAACATTCAGTACTTC. Its translation is CASSERFAGLAKNIQYF.

The chain couples TRBV20-1 to TRBJ2-7; D is perhaps TRBD2 (5 bases). V was pared by 3 bases and J by 7 bases, with 10 bases between. The germline V gene encodes CDR1 DFQATT and CDR2 SNEGSKA (reference sequence). This CDR3 contains 11 residues. CDR3 in amino acids: CSASSGLEQYF. CDR3 bases: TGCAGTGCTAGTTCGGGATTAGAGCAGTACTTC.

The CDR3, as DNA: TGTGCCAGTAGTATGACTAGCGGCTCCTACAATGAGCAGTTCTTC. It specifies CASSMTSGSYNEQFF. The rearrangement uses TRBV19 and TRBJ2-1; 9 bases match TRBD2. The CDR3 extends over 15 amino acids. Germline V gene sequence: CDR1 LNHDA, CDR2 SQIVND (reference sequence). V shed 3 bases, J shed 0 bases, and the junction held 0 bases outside the gene matches.

J is TRBJ2-2 and V is TRBV13; no definite D call. Germline CDR1 PRHDT, CDR2 FYEKMQ (reference sequence). V was cut by 5 bases and J by 0 bases, with 7 bases left in between. The CDR3 consists of 14 residues. The DNA for the CDR3 is TGTGCCAGCAGCCAGGTAGCGAACACCGGGGAGCTGTTTTTT. Residues: CASSQVANTGELFF.

A note on this clone: Sequence at one end of the junction differs from germline and may be a read error. The rearrangement uses TRBV30 and TRBJ2-1; TRBD2 might be the D (5 bases). The germline CDR1 and CDR2 sequences are GTSNPN and SVGIG (reference sequence). The CDR3 length is 12 residues. CDR3 coding DNA: TGTGCCTGGTGGGCCTCCGGGATGGAGTTGGTCTTC. It yields the protein CAWWASGMELVF.

The chain employs TRBV27 and TRBJ2-1, with D possibly being TRBD2 (5 bases). This CDR3 region has 16 residues. Looked up from germline, CDR1 is MNHEY and CDR2 is SMNVEV (reference sequence). V lost 4 bases and J lost 9, with 22 bases in between. CDR3 sequence (DNA): TGTGCCAGCAGTTCCCGTCTGAACGGGGTAACCGGTGAGCAGTTCTTC. This gives the protein CASSSRLNGVTGEQFF.

This rearrangement joins TRBV28 to TRBJ2-7, with 9 positions matching TRBD1. Per the germline V gene, CDR1 is MDHEN and CDR2 is SYDVKM. V gave up 6 bases and J gave up 5 bases; unmatched junction bases: 11. The CDR3 is made up of 15 amino acids. The chain's CDR3 is CASRPRDREFDEQYF. The DNA for the CDR3 is TGTGCCAGCAGACCCCGGGACAGGGAATTTGACGAGCAGTACTTC.

The chain joins TRBV7-2 to TRBJ2-1, with D possibly TRBD2 on 5 matching bases. The CDR3 sequence is 15 residues long. V lost 5 bases and J lost 0, with 11 bases in between. CDR1 and CDR2 from the germline V gene are SGHTA and FQGNSA. CDR3 nucleotides: TGTGCCAGCAGCCAGACGGGGAACTCCTACAATGAGCAGTTCTTC. Translating gives CASSQTGNSYNEQFF. The whole variable domain, filled in from reference TRBV7-2 and TRBJ2-1, reads GAGVSQSPSNKVTEKGKDVELRCDPISGHTALYWYRQSLGQGLEFLIYFQGNSAPDKSGLPSDRFSAERTGGSVSTLTIQRTQQEDSAVYLCASSQTGNSYNEQFFGPGTRLTVL.

The J gene is TRBJ1-1, the V gene TRBV27; D unresolved. V was trimmed by 9 bases and J by 4 bases, leaving 15 bases between them. Germline loops: CDR1 MNHEY, CDR2 SMNVEV (reference sequence). The CDR3 extends over 13 amino acids. Written as DNA, the CDR3 is TGTGCCAGTCAGTCTTACAGTTTCACTGAAGCTTTCTTT. It encodes CASQSYSFTEAFF.

In this sample, this clone turned up once. At one boundary the junction diverges from the germline segment, which might be a read error. The chain uses TRBV11-2 and TRBJ1-4; 7 bases align to TRBD1. CDR1 is SGHAT, CDR2 FQNNGV, per germline. The CDR3 sequence is 15 residues long. For the CDR3, the DNA is TGTGCCAGCAGCAGGGGGCTTTCGTCTAACGAAAAACTGTTTTTT. Amino acid sequence: CASSRGLSSNEKLFF. Looking up the rest from reference TRBV11-2 and TRBJ1-4 gives the full variable domain: EAGVAQSPRYKIIEKRQSVAFWCNPISGHATLYWYQQILGQGPKLLIQFQNNGVVDDSQLPKDRFSAERLKGVDSTLKIQPAKLEDSAVYLCASSRGLSSNEKLFFGSGTQLSVL.

V and J are TRBV2 and TRBJ2-5, with 15 bases fitting TRBD2. Germline values: CDR1 SNHLY, CDR2 FYNNEI. There are 18 residues in the CDR3. The junction had 12 bases not matched to a gene; V was cut back by 8 bases and J by 2 bases. The CDR3 DNA reads as TGTGCCAGCTCCCCGAGGGGACTAGCGGGGGGCCTTCAAGAGACCCAGTACTTC. It specifies CASSPRGLAGGLQETQYF.

V is TRBV6-4 and J is TRBJ2-2; D unclear. This CDR3 region has 13 residues. Germline V gene lookup returns CDR1 MRHNA and CDR2 SNTAGT. V lost 8 bases and J 4 bases, leaving 11 bases between the germline ends. The CDR3: CASSGSGTGELFF. The CDR3 DNA is TGTGCCAGCTCGGGTTCGGGCACCGGGGAGCTGTTTTTT.

The J gene is TRBJ1-5, the V gene TRBV6-6, with TRBD1 as a possible D gene (5 bases). Looked up from germline, CDR1 is MNHNY and CDR2 is SVGAGI (reference sequence). Trimming stripped 4 bases from V and 3 bases from J, with 16 bases between. This CDR3 region has 16 residues. The CDR3 region is CASSSLPWGVNQPQHF. The CDR3 DNA reads TGTGCCAGCAGTTCGCTCCCATGGGGGGTCAATCAGCCCCAGCATTTT.

The chain recombines TRBV4-1 with TRBJ2-1; 12 bases align to TRBD2. V shed 1 base, J shed 7 bases, and the junction held 2 bases outside the gene matches. Germline V gene data show CDR1 as MGHRA and CDR2 as YSYEKL. The CDR3 extends over 15 amino acids. This CDR3 reads CASSQGLAGANEQFF. The DNA of the CDR3 is TGCGCCAGCAGCCAAGGACTAGCGGGAGCTAATGAGCAGTTCTTC.

The J gene is TRBJ1-4, the V gene TRBV18, with 7 bases that match TRBD1. J lost 3 bases, V lost 4 bases, and 11 bases had no gene match. This CDR3 contains 17 residues. CDR1 KGHSH and CDR2 LQKENI come from the germline V gene. The CDR3 sequence is CASSRGQAYQANEKLFF. The CDR3 coding sequence is TGTGCCAGCTCACGAGGACAGGCTTACCAGGCTAATGAAAAACTGTTTTTT.

V usage is TRBV27 and J usage is TRBJ2-3; D call uncertain. Germline CDR1 and CDR2: MNHEY and SMNVEV (reference sequence). There are 14 residues in the CDR3. V lost 2 bases and J lost 6, with 12 bases in between. The CDR3, as DNA: TGTGCCAGCAGTTTAGGGTTCGCGGCGGATACGCAGTATTTT. Its translation is CASSLGFAADTQYF.

The rearrangement joins TRBV7-3 to TRBJ2-3; a weak D match, TRBD2 (6 bases). The CDR3 totals 15 residues. With 5 bases removed from V and 7 bases from J, the gap between germline ends came to 19 bases. Germline-derived CDR1 and CDR2 are SGHTA and FQGTGA. CDR3 residues: CASSDSGTSGNTQYF. The CDR3 region has the DNA TGTGCCAGCAGCGATAGCGGCACCTCAGGAAATACGCAGTATTTT.

This rearrangement joins TRBV28 to TRBJ1-2, with D tentatively TRBD1 (5 bases). V was trimmed by 5 bases and J by 7 bases, leaving 23 bases between them. CDR1 is MDHEN, CDR2 SYDVKM, per germline. The CDR3 consists of 16 residues. CDR3 in DNA: TGTGCCAGCAGTCCTCCGGGGGTCAGGGTAGGATCTGGCTACACCTTC. Translation: CASSPPGVRVGSGYTF.

The chain recombines TRBV19 with TRBJ2-1; 9 bases are shared with TRBD2. Looked up from germline, CDR1 is LNHDA and CDR2 is SQIVND (reference sequence). This CDR3 is 15 amino acids long. With 5 bases clipped from V and 2 bases from J, the junction kept 4 bases outside the gene matches. The CDR3 DNA follows: TGTGCCAGTAGTGCAAGCGGGGGGACCTACAATGAGCAGTTCTTC. Translation: CASSASGGTYNEQFF.

Concerning this clone: The junction departs from germline at one end; a sequencing error may be responsible. This chain joins TRBV20-1 and TRBJ1-4; D unresolved. This CDR3 spans 11 amino acids. From germline, CDR1 is DFQATT and CDR2 SNEGSKA (reference sequence). The CDR3: CSAGESEKLFF. Written as DNA, the CDR3 is TGCAGTGCTGGAGAGAGTGAAAAACTGTTTTTT.

J is TRBJ1-1 and V is TRBV20-1, with 7 positions matching TRBD1. The CDR3 length is 11 residues. The V gene end was trimmed by 2 bases and the J gene end by 7 bases; junction bases not matched to a gene: 1. Germline assignment: CDR1 DFQATT and CDR2 SNEGSKA (reference sequence). The DNA for the CDR3 is TGCAGTGCTAGAAGGGGGCGTGAAGCTTTCTTT. Its translation is CSARRGREAFF.

The CDR3: CASSLALAGSSTDTQYF. The CDR3 DNA reads TGTGCCAGCAGCTTAGCGCTAGCGGGAAGTAGCACAGATACGCAGTATTTT. The genes are TRBV11-2 and TRBJ2-3, with 9 bases lining up with TRBD2. V was pared by 1 base and J by 0 bases, with 5 bases of the junction left unmatched. The CDR3 spans 17 residues. The germline gives CDR1 SGHAT, CDR2 FQNNGV.

This rearrangement joins TRBV7-3 to TRBJ2-1; TRBD2 matches at 7 bases. After removal of 1 base from V and 9 bases from J, the junction contained 12 bases not matched to a gene. Germline V gene lookup returns CDR1 SGHTA and CDR2 FQGTGA. CDR3 length: 16 residues. CDR3 nucleotide sequence: TGTGCCAGCAGCTTAATATTTGGCGGGGGAATGGGTGAGCAGTTCTTC. Protein sequence: CASSLIFGGGMGEQFF.

This clone showed up just once. The chain carries TRBV5-6 and TRBJ1-2; D uncertain. The length of the CDR3 is 14 residues. Germline V gene lookup returns CDR1 SGHDT and CDR2 YYEEEE. The V and J ends lost 0 bases and 4 bases respectively, with 10 bases between them. CDR3 region: CASSLAGGSYGYTF. The CDR3 DNA is TGTGCCAGCAGCTTGGCCGGAGGGTCCTATGGCTACACCTTC.